Listed below are T cell receptor beta chains from one sample, sequenced in a study of T cell responses to AZD1222 COVID-19 vaccine. Generated by immunoSEQ multiplex PCR, the TCRdb table keeps only in-frame clones and is missing some. The sample consists of more than 140,000 clones, about 91% of them appearing once. Material: peripheral blood, obtained on day 0 of AZD1222 vaccination. The receptors originated from an adult in good health. The CDR3 runs from the conserved cysteine through the conserved F or W. D genes are given only for firm matches. Expanded clones are given a class, and other clones once, few, many or no size at all.

V	J	size	D	DNA	CDR3
TRBV5-1	TRBJ2-5	few	TRBD2	TGCGCCAGCAGCTTGGATCTGACTAGCGGGAGGGGTGAGACCCAGTACTTC	CASSLDLTSGRGETQYF
TRBV11-2	TRBJ1-3	once	TRBD1	TGTGCCAGCAGCAGGGACAGGGGGCCTGGAAACACCATATATTTT	CASSRDRGPGNTIYF
TRBV9	TRBJ2-1	-	TRBD1	TGTGCCAGCAGCGTGAGACAGGGGAGTGGGCATGAGCAGTTCTTC	CASSVRQGSGHEQFF
TRBV6-1	TRBJ1-2	few	-	TGTGCCAGCAGTGAAAGGGGGGGCCGAAGTAACCCGGGCTACACCTTC	CASSERGGRSNPGYTF
TRBV4-1	TRBJ2-1	-	TRBD2	TGCGCCAGCAGCTGGAAGACTAGCGCGTCGAACAATGAGCAGTTCTTC	CASSWKTSASNNEQFF
TRBV11-1	TRBJ1-3	-	-	TGTGCCAGCAGCCAGCAGAGGAGCTCTGGAAACACCATATATTTT	CASSQQRSSGNTIYF
TRBV7-9	TRBJ1-4	-	TRBD1	TGTGCCAGCAGCAGGACAGGGGCAAATGAAAAACTGTTTTTT	CASSRTGANEKLFF
TRBV27	TRBJ1-5	few	-	TGTGCCAGCGGCCATTTGGATCCTCTCAAGCCCCAGCATTTT	CASGHLDPLKPQHF
TRBV28	TRBJ1-1	once	-	TGTGCCAGCAGTTTAGTAACCGGGAACACTGAAGCTTTCTTT	CASSLVTGNTEAFF
TRBV4-2	TRBJ2-7	-	TRBD1	TGTGCCAGCAGCCAAGGGGCTGGGGGACAGGGGGGATACGAGCAGTACTTC	CASSQGAGGQGGYEQYF
TRBV6-5	TRBJ2-7	-	-	TGTGCCAGCAGTTATAGAGAACAGACAGGAACCTACGAGCAGTACTTC	CASSYREQTGTYEQYF
TRBV6-5	TRBJ1-1	-	-	TGTGCCAGCAGTTACTATACGGGAAGTGGCGCTGAAGCTTTCTTT	CASSYYTGSGAEAFF
TRBV13	TRBJ1-1	-	TRBD1	TGTGCCAGCAGTTATCATCAGGGGGCTGAAGCTTTCTTT	CASSYHQGAEAFF
TRBV16	TRBJ1-2	once	-	TGTGCCAGCAGCCAGGACGGAGCTAACTATGGCTACACCTTC	CASSQDGANYGYTF
TRBV7-8	TRBJ1-1	-	-	TGTGCCAGCAGCCTAGACCCGAGGAGGGGTCGCACTGAAGCTTTCTTT	CASSLDPRRGRTEAFF
TRBV27	TRBJ2-7	-	-	TGTGCCAGCAGTCCCTCCCCACCGGGACAGTACTTC	CASSPSPPGQYF
TRBV7-9	TRBJ1-3	-	-	TGTGCCAGCAGCGCGGGTGAGAACACCATATATTTT	CASSAGENTIYF
TRBV5-1	TRBJ2-7	-	-	TGCGCCAGCAGCTTGGGAACAGGGCCGACCTACGAGCAGTACTTC	CASSLGTGPTYEQYF
TRBV4-3	TRBJ1-2	few	-	TGCGCCAGCAGCCAAGATGGGGCAAGAAGTTATGGCTACACCTTC	CASSQDGARSYGYTF
TRBV6-6	TRBJ2-7	-	-	TGTGCCAGCAGTTACTTGCCTCCGTTATACGAGCAGTACTTC	CASSYLPPLYEQYF
TRBV5-4	TRBJ2-3	-	TRBD2	TGTGCCAGCAGCCCTCGACTAGCGGGATTCACAGATACGCAGTATTTT	CASSPRLAGFTDTQYF
TRBV28	TRBJ1-6	few	TRBD1	TGTGCCAGCAGTTTTAGGGGGCTTGGTTCACCCCTCCACTTT	CASSFRGLGSPLHF
TRBV27	TRBJ1-2	-	-	TGTGCCAGCAGTACACAGGGACCTAACTATGGCTACACCTTC	CASSTQGPNYGYTF
TRBV28	TRBJ1-1	-	-	TGTGCCAGCAGTCGGACCCCAAGGGATGAAGCTTTCTTT	CASSRTPRDEAFF
TRBV5-1	TRBJ1-1	-	-	TGCGCCAGCAGGGGAGGAGAGGGGACACCGAGAACTGAAGCTTTCTTT	CASRGGEGTPRTEAFF
TRBV28	TRBJ1-3	-	-	TGTGCCAGCAGTCCCCTGGAGAAAGTAACCTCTGGAAACACCATATATTTT	CASSPLEKVTSGNTIYF
TRBV5-1	TRBJ2-7	once	TRBD2	TGCGCCAGCAGCTGGGGACTAGCGGGAGCGGAAGAGCAGTACTTC	CASSWGLAGAEEQYF
TRBV5-4	TRBJ1-4	-	-	TGTGCCAGCAGCGACCGCCGTGAAAAACTGTTTTTT	CASSDRREKLFF
TRBV24-1	TRBJ2-7	-	TRBD1	TGTGCCACCAGTGATTATGGACAGGGGATAGACGAGCAGTACTTC	CATSDYGQGIDEQYF
TRBV5-1	TRBJ2-5	once	-	TGCGCCAGCAGCAGGGGGGACGGGTACCAAGAGACCCAGTACTTC	CASSRGDGYQETQYF
TRBV4-1	TRBJ1-5	-	TRBD1	TGCGCCAGCAGCCATGGACAGGGCCCATATAGCAATCAGCCCCAGCATTTT	CASSHGQGPYSNQPQHF
TRBV30	TRBJ1-5	-	-	TGTGCCTGGAGTTACCAAGGGTATAGCAATCAGCCCCAGCATTTT	CAWSYQGYSNQPQHF
TRBV5-6	TRBJ2-2	few	-	TGTGCCAGCAGCCTTGGGGGCGGGATAGCGTTGAACGGGGAGCTGTTTTTT	CASSLGGGIALNGELFF